This T cell receptor (beta chain) derives from a study of blood T cell repertoires in COVID-19 (TCRdb year 2020). Regarding the research as a whole: The collaborator samples originated in the United States, Italy and Spain and spanned the acute and convalescent phases of COVID-19. The prospective study material was composed of cDNA or gDNA derived from T cells, B-cell-depleted T cells, or PBMCs. Deeply sampled blood TCRbeta repertoires from subjects exposed to, actively infected with, or recovered from COVID-19 were included in the dataset. A freely available public database, intended as a resource for researchers studying the immune response to SARS-CoV-2, is where the repertoires were released. The samples were drawn from the first 160 participants of the ongoing ImmuneRACE study and from some 1,300 subjects provided by 6 global collaborators. Nearly every sample came with metadata listing a de-identified subject ID, COVID-19 status, age in years and sex. Where available, HLA class I and class II types were taken from metadata supplied by the sample provider and were not determined by assay-based typing. The paper's findings and limits, for the study overall: Clinical and demographic metadata were provided uncurated, with the amount varying by source and participant.

Whole blood was collected in K2EDTA tubes by collaborating institutions according to the institutions' own protocols. For TCRbeta analysis, collaborators shipped samples as frozen whole blood, isolated PBMCs, or DNA extracted from either of those sample types. The germline V gene (reference sequence) yields LNHDA for CDR1 and SQIVND for CDR2. From cysteine to phenylalanine, the CDR3 is 17 amino acids long. Only the CDR3 DNA is retained, 51 bases long and in frame from the first base. V is cut back by 6 bases and J by 4 bases, with 14 bases in the junction unmatched. As regards this clone: Its binding antigen is unknown. Base-call qualities are not available, and no considerably larger clone is one nucleotide away.

The immunoSEQ Assay, a bias-controlled multiplex PCR, was used to amplify TCRbeta CDR3 regions from genomic DNA. Processing in the source paper ran as follows. Within the assay, amplification of reference gene primers was used to estimate how many nucleated cells each sample contained. To quantify the absolute abundance of each unique TCRbeta CDR3 rearrangement, sequence reads were collapsed and filtered. For each sample, productive Simpson clonality was calculated by taking the square root of Simpson's diversity index across productive rearrangements. TCRdb stores this immuneACCESS table with in-frame sequences only. Part of the clones is absent; in the studies checked, under half of the shortfall reflects unresolved V genes, and no reason is known for the rest. The DNA gave D and trimming, while V, J and clone size come from that table. This sample comprises about 97,000 clones, 90% to 95% of them detected only once. The biggest ten clones account for roughly 17% of the sample.

The rearrangement combines TRBV19 with TRBJ2-3, with 9 bases in between that match TRBD1. Input material: peripheral blood. This sequence originates from a man aged 50-59 years with acute or convalescent COVID-19. The nucleotides read TGTGCCAGTAGCCCTACCGGACAGGGGCTGGAAGCAGATACGCAGTATTTT. This sequence encodes CASSPTGQGLEADTQYF.